This T cell receptor beta chain was sequenced for a study of blood T cell repertoires in COVID-19. Study-level information: Acute and convalescent COVID-19 samples came from the United States, Italy and Spain. PBMCs, B-cell-depleted T cells, or T cells provided the cDNA or gDNA that made up the material.

V shed 3 bases and J 6 bases; nucleotides not matched to a gene: 4. The CDR3 has 15 residues. CDR1 is MNHEY and CDR2 is SVGAGI in the germline V gene. Per the authors' pipeline: How many nucleated cells were present was estimated from reference gene primer amplification. This table comes from immunoSEQ multiplex PCR, and its TCRdb copy is limited to in-frame clones, with some not included. From that table come the V and J calls and clone size; the DNA was used to work out D and trimming. The sample consists of about 90,000 clones, more than 85% of them appearing once. This chain links TRBV6-5 with TRBJ2-1, with 11 bases identical to TRBD2. This TCR derives from a human donor with active COVID-19. The donor label of this sample is uncertain. Sample: peripheral blood. The CDR3 here is CASSYIAGGLNEQFF. CDR3 nucleotide sequence: TGTGCCAGCAGTTATATAGCGGGGGGGCTCAATGAGCAGTTCTTC.